Below, 31 T cell receptor beta chains from the same sample are listed, as sequenced in a study of T cell repertoires in cytomegalovirus infection. TCRdb re-analysed the reads in MiXCR, keeping a single row per CDR3 protein. This table holds about 360,000 distinct CDR3 sequences, around a sixth found once. Sequencing was carried out using PBMCs. These receptors all come from a human donor in good health (CMV status not recorded). Some clones in this sample may be carry-over from other donors' samples.

The chain uses TRBV6-5 and TRBJ1-2, with D uncertain. Germline values: CDR1 MNHEY, CDR2 SVGAGI. CDR3 size: 13 residues. V was shortened by 8 bases and J by 10 bases, with 20 bases between the two germline ends. The CDR3 DNA reads TGTGCCAGCCGAGGTCCTGGCTCTGGATTCTACACCTTC. Protein product: CASRGPGSGFYTF.

The sample holds many counts of this clonotype. A read error may produce the germline difference seen at one junction end. The chain recombines TRBV7-2 with TRBJ2-5, with D perhaps matching TRBD1 (6 bases). The CDR3 is 16 amino acids. Germline V gene data show CDR1 as SGHTA and CDR2 as FQGNSA. CDR3 amino acids: CASSLGVQGSQGTQYF. CDR3 nucleotides: TGTGCCAGCAGCTTAGGGGTACAGGGCTCGCAAGGGACCCAGTACTTC.

This clonotype was seen more than once but under ten times. This chain uses TRBV3-1 with TRBJ2-1, with 10 bases fitting TRBD2. Germline V gene data show CDR1 as LGHDT and CDR2 as YNNKEL (reference sequence). The CDR3 consists of 17 residues. The V and J ends lost 4 bases and 7 bases, in that order; junction bases with no gene match: 13. CDR3 bases: TGTGCCAGCAGCCCGTGGGGAGCGGGAGGGGGGGGGAATGAGCAGTTCTTC. Amino acids: CASSPWGAGGGGNEQFF.

This clonotype showed up many times. The chain joins TRBV7-2 to TRBJ1-2, with D perhaps matching TRBD1 (5 bases). The CDR3 spans 16 residues. Trimming pared 1 base from V and 4 bases from J, leaving 16 bases between. Germline CDR1 and CDR2: SGHTA and FQGNSA. The DNA for the CDR3 is TGTGCCAGCAGCTTAGGGCCCAGGACAACGACCTATGGCTACACCTTC. As protein: CASSLGPRTTTYGYTF. Filled out from reference TRBV7-2 and TRBJ1-2, the complete variable domain reads GAGVSQSPSNKVTEKGKDVELRCDPISGHTALYWYRQSLGQGLEFLIYFQGNSAPDKSGLPSDRFSAERTGGSVSTLTIQRTQQEDSAVYLCASSLGPRTTTYGYTFGSGTRLTVV.

On this clonotype itself: The missing conserved phenylalanine or tryptophan at the end of this CDR3 makes a read error likely. The chain combines TRBV7-2 with TRBJ2-1, with D perhaps matching TRBD2 (5 bases). The germline V gene encodes CDR1 SGHTA and CDR2 FQGNSA. Trimming took off 10 bases at V and 10 bases at J, with 17 bases between the two ends. The CDR3 spans 12 residues. The chain's CDR3 is CANLDSPAEQFS. Here the CDR3 DNA reads TGTGCCAACCTGGACTCCCCTGCCGAGCAGTTCTCC.

V and J are TRBV18 and TRBJ1-5; no clear D. Germline lookup yields CDR1 KGHSH and CDR2 LQKENI. The V end was cut by 4 bases, the J end by 0 bases, with 7 bases between. This CDR3 has 14 residues. CDR3 protein: CASSRELSNQPQHF. As DNA, the CDR3 is TGTGCCAGCTCACGAGAACTTAGCAATCAGCCCCAGCATTTT.

There are a few counts of this clonotype. V usage is TRBV20-1 and J usage is TRBJ2-1; 12 bases are shared with TRBD2. Germline-derived CDR1 and CDR2 are DFQATT and SNEGSKA (reference sequence). V lost 3 bases to trimming and J lost 7 bases; unmatched junction nucleotides: 4. This CDR3 is 14 amino acids long. The CDR3 is CSARRTSGANEQFF. DNA for the CDR3: TGCAGTGCTAGGAGGACTAGCGGGGCGAATGAGCAGTTCTTC.

This clonotype has more than one count but fewer than ten. V is TRBV20-1 and J is TRBJ2-3, with TRBD2 identical over 8 bases. Germline CDR1 is DFQATT and CDR2 is SNEGSKA (reference sequence). J was trimmed by 0 bases and V by 3 bases; bases with no gene match: 5. This CDR3 comprises 15 residues. CDR3 nucleotide sequence: TGCAGTGCTAGCCCGGGACTAGTGAGCACAGATACGCAGTATTTT. It codes for CSASPGLVSTDTQYF.

This chain links TRBV9 with TRBJ1-5, with TRBD1 matching 8 bases. Germline values: CDR1 SGDLS, CDR2 YYNGEE. This CDR3 comprises 16 residues. V lost 4 bases, J lost 6 bases, and 12 bases stayed unmatched. CDR3 residues: CASSPGTGGSSQPQHF. CDR3 sequence (DNA): TGTGCCAGCAGCCCCGGGACAGGAGGTTCTAGTCAGCCCCAGCATTTT.

This clonotype was detected ten times or more. The rearrangement joins TRBV7-2 to TRBJ2-5; D is unresolved. Deletions cut 5 bases from V and 5 bases from J, with 12 bases between. This CDR3 region has 13 residues. Germline V gives CDR1 SGHTA, CDR2 FQGNSA. The CDR3 here is CASSRGAPETQYF. For the CDR3, the DNA is TGTGCCAGCAGCCGAGGAGCCCCGGAGACCCAGTACTTC.

The chain is built from TRBV14 and TRBJ2-5; D not resolved. The CDR3 runs to 13 residues. CDR1 is SGHDN and CDR2 is FVKESK in the germline V gene. V was shortened by 4 bases and J by 1 base, with 7 bases between the two germline ends. As DNA, the CDR3 is TGTGCCAGCAGCCGTCTCACCCAAGAGACCCAGTACTTC. It is translated as CASSRLTQETQYF. Supplemented by reference TRBV14 and TRBJ2-5, the full variable domain reads EAGVTQFPSHSVIEKGQTVTLRCDPISGHDNLYWYRRVMGKEIKFLLHFVKESKQDESGMPNNRFLAERTGGTYSTLKVQPAELEDSGVYFCASSRLTQETQYFGPGTRLLVL.

The chain combines TRBV6-2 or TRBV6-3 with TRBJ2-4; D gene uncertain. Germline CDR1 is MNHEY and CDR2 is SVGEGT. V was trimmed by 6 bases and J by 0 bases, leaving 15 bases between them. CDR3 size: 16 residues. The CDR3 loop is CASSPTPYGAKNIQYF. The CDR3 DNA reads as TGTGCCAGCAGCCCAACCCCCTATGGAGCCAAAAACATTCAGTACTTC.

This clonotype was found many times. The gene calls are TRBV6-1 and TRBJ1-2; 9 bases are a match to TRBD1. In germline, CDR1 is MNHNS, CDR2 SASEGT. The CDR3 is 16 residues long. Trimming took 1 base from V and 5 from J; bases not matched to a gene: 8. This CDR3 is CASSEGTGDLVYGYTF. The CDR3 nucleotides are TGTGCCAGCAGTGAAGGGACAGGGGACCTCGTTTATGGCTACACCTTC.

This clonotype came up a few times. The chain combines TRBV6-1 with TRBJ1-2; D may be TRBD1 (5 bases). V shed 5 bases and J shed 4 bases, with 17 bases lying between them. The CDR3 sequence is 15 residues long. Germline V gives CDR1 MNHNS, CDR2 SASEGT. Here the CDR3 DNA reads TGTGCCAGCAGTTATGAAGTTGGGACTCTCTATGGCTACACCTTC. As protein: CASSYEVGTLYGYTF.

This clonotype showed up just a few times. The chain combines TRBV7-2 with TRBJ1-2; D unresolved. The CDR3 is 12 residues long. V was clipped by 1 base and J by 5 bases, with 5 bases between them. Per the germline V gene, CDR1 is SGHTA and CDR2 is FQGNSA. The chain's CDR3 is CASSLGTYGYTF. CDR3 bases: TGTGCCAGCAGCTTAGGGACTTATGGCTACACCTTC.

This clonotype was recorded a few times. A read error may explain this, as a much larger clone is one base away. This chain connects TRBV2 to TRBJ2-7; the D is unclear. Trimming stripped 6 bases from V and 3 bases from J, with 6 bases between. This CDR3 spans 11 amino acids. Per germline, CDR1 SNHLY and CDR2 FYNNEI. CDR3 region: CASSPIYEQYF. The CDR3 DNA reads TGTGCCAGCAGCCCTATCTACGAGCAGTACTTC.

The CDR3 region has the DNA TGCAGTGCTCCTCAGGCGGGGGTCTATGGCTACACCTTC. It is translated as CSAPQAGVYGYTF. V usage is TRBV20-1 and J usage is TRBJ1-2; maybe TRBD1 (5 bases). Germline V lookup: CDR1 DFQATT, CDR2 SNEGSKA (reference sequence). Deletions cut 5 bases from V and 4 bases from J, with 14 bases between. This CDR3 spans 13 amino acids.

The chain links TRBV24-1 to TRBJ1-5; D might be TRBD1 (5 bases). Trimming shortened V by 4 bases and J by 6 bases, and 18 bases separated the two germline ends. The CDR3 is made up of 16 amino acids. Germline CDR1 is KGHDR and CDR2 is SFDVKD. CDR3 in DNA: TGTGCCACCAGTGACCCCGCGGACGGCGGGGGTCAGCCCCAGCATTTT. Its protein is CATSDPADGGGQPQHF.

The V and J genes are TRBV24-1 and TRBJ1-2, with 7 bases lining up with TRBD1. The trim removed 6 bases at V and 4 bases at J, leaving 16 bases unmatched. This CDR3 contains 17 residues. From germline, CDR1 is KGHDR and CDR2 SFDVKD. The CDR3 region is CATSSSILSTGSYGYTF. The CDR3 bases are TGTGCCACCAGTAGTAGTATTTTATCGACAGGGAGCTATGGCTACACCTTC.

This clonotype showed up many times. This sequence joins TRBV7-9 and TRBJ2-6; D tentatively fits TRBD1 or TRBD2 (5 bases each). CDR1 SEHNR and CDR2 FQNEAQ come from the germline V gene (reference sequence). The V and J ends lost 5 bases and 0 bases respectively, with 20 bases between them. The CDR3 is 19 residues long. CDR3 nucleotide sequence: TGTGCCAGCAGCGCCGAGGGGACCCTGAGGGGCTCTGGGGCCAACGTCCTGACTTTC. Amino acid sequence: CASSAEGTLRGSGANVLTF.

The chain uses TRBV15 and TRBJ2-7; D uncertain. The CDR3 spans 11 residues. V lost 1 base, J lost 9 bases, and 7 bases lay in between. The germline CDR1 and CDR2 sequences are LNHNV and YYDKDF (reference sequence). CDR3 DNA sequence: TGTGCCACCAGCAGAGGGTTAGGGCAGTACTTC. It is translated as CATSRGLGQYF. Using reference TRBV15 and TRBJ2-7 for the parts outside the CDR3, the full variable domain is DAMVIQNPRYQVTQFGKPVTLSCSQTLNHNVMYWYQQKSSQAPKLLFHYYDKDFNNEADTPDNFQSRRPNTSFCFLDIRSPGLGDTAMYLCATSRGLGQYFGPGTRLTVT.

Many counts were recorded for this clonotype. The genes are TRBV5-1 and TRBJ2-5; 12 nucleotides match TRBD2. The CDR3 sequence is 16 residues long. V shed 4 bases and J 5 bases; nucleotides not matched to a gene: 9. The germline CDR1 and CDR2 sequences are SGHRS and YFSETQ. The CDR3 here is CASSATSGSLKETQYF. DNA for the CDR3: TGCGCCAGCAGCGCGACTAGCGGGAGCCTCAAGGAGACCCAGTACTTC.

This chain joins TRBV15 and TRBJ2-2; D is ambiguous. The CDR3 extends over 15 amino acids. Germline V lookup: CDR1 LNHNV, CDR2 YYDKDF (reference sequence). Deletions cut 0 bases from V and 6 bases from J, with 11 bases between. CDR3: CATSRDGPIAGELFF. The CDR3 DNA follows: TGTGCCACCAGCAGAGACGGACCCATCGCCGGGGAGCTGTTTTTT.

This clonotype was detected many times. This sequence joins TRBV6-1 and TRBJ2-7, with 7 bases matching TRBD2. Per germline, CDR1 MNHNS and CDR2 SASEGT. This CDR3 has 13 residues. V gave up 1 base and J gave up 4 bases; unmatched junction bases: 1. The CDR3 here is CASSEGTSYEQYF. CDR3 nucleotide sequence: TGTGCCAGCAGTGAAGGGACTAGTTACGAGCAGTACTTC.

This clonotype was counted a few times. The rearrangement uses TRBV10-3 and TRBJ2-5; D gene ambiguous. Per the germline V gene, CDR1 is ENHRY and CDR2 is SYGVKD. V gave up 0 bases and J gave up 4 bases, with 12 bases separating them. The CDR3 is made up of 15 amino acids. The CDR3 DNA is TGTGCCATCAGTGAGTCGTTGTGGGGAAGAGAGACCCAGTACTTC. Translated: CAISESLWGRETQYF.

This clonotype was observed at least ten times. The J gene is TRBJ1-1, the V gene TRBV12-3 or TRBV12-4; a weak D match, TRBD1 (5 bases). V was pared by 3 bases and J by 6 bases, with 17 bases between. This CDR3 contains 15 residues. This chain's CDR3 is CASSFDARVEPEAFF. The CDR3 region has the DNA TGTGCCAGCAGTTTCGACGCCAGGGTGGAGCCTGAAGCTTTCTTT.

This clonotype was detected ten times or more. The chain recombines TRBV7-2 with TRBJ1-2; TRBD1 matches at 9 bases. The V and J ends lost 7 bases and 7 bases, in that order; junction bases with no gene match: 13. This CDR3 region has 15 residues. Germline V gives CDR1 SGHTA, CDR2 FQGNSA. The chain's CDR3 is CASTNEGTGRGGYTF. CDR3 in DNA: TGTGCCAGCACCAACGAAGGGACAGGGCGGGGTGGCTACACCTTC.

This clonotype was counted at least ten times. The chain employs TRBV12-3 or TRBV12-4 and TRBJ2-7; 13 bases agree with TRBD2. CDR3 length equals 15 residues. Trimming at V came to 6 bases and at J to 2 bases, leaving 4 bases not matched to a gene. The CDR3 reads CASSRTSGGPYEQYF. For the CDR3, the DNA is TGTGCCAGCAGCAGGACTAGCGGGGGACCCTACGAGCAGTACTTC.

This clonotype was counted ten times or more. The chain recombines TRBV7-6 with TRBJ2-1; tentative D call: TRBD2 (5 bases). Deletions cut 5 bases from V and 2 bases from J, with 16 bases between. Germline V gives CDR1 SGHVS, CDR2 FNYEAQ. The CDR3 is 16 amino acids. The CDR3 sequence is CASSNSASITYNEQFF. The DNA for the CDR3 is TGTGCCAGCAGCAATAGCGCCAGCATCACCTACAATGAGCAGTTCTTC.

The rearrangement links TRBV28 to TRBJ1-6; TRBD1 matches 7 bases. Per germline, CDR1 MDHEN and CDR2 SYDVKM. Trimming at V came to 5 bases and at J to 9 bases, leaving 10 bases not matched to a gene. The CDR3 has 15 amino acids. This chain's CDR3 is CASSLWRGQVSPLHF. CDR3 bases: TGTGCCAGCAGTCTCTGGCGCGGACAGGTTTCACCCCTCCACTTT.

The CDR3 region has the DNA TGTGCCATCAGTAACAGGGTGAACACTGAAGCTTTCTTT. Translated, it gives CAISNRVNTEAFF. The V and J genes are TRBV10-3 and TRBJ1-1; maybe TRBD1 (6 bases). Germline values: CDR1 ENHRY, CDR2 SYGVKD. V was pared by 5 bases and J by 0 bases, with 7 bases between. The CDR3 is 13 residues long.